The clone carrying this TCR beta chain was found many times. Its antigen is unknown. Trimming pared 2 bases from V and 2 bases from J, leaving 11 bases between. Germline-derived CDR1 and CDR2 are SGHRS and YFSETQ. The CDR3 has 14 residues. The authors used template switching to add a universal primer site and gave cDNA unique molecular identifiers. Each CDR3 protein gets one entry after TCRdb re-called the 5' RACE reads with MiXCR. The sample comprises 400,000 to 500,000 distinct CDR3 sequences, roughly 20% of which are singletons, and 9% to 15% rests with the top ten. These data belong to a study of identical twins. Overall study results and limits: The abundant beta clonotypes from cord blood had fewer insertions, and memory repertoires had none of this. The study reached conclusions through statistical analysis that was cross-sectional, not following the same donors. Researchers caution that invariant MAIT and iNKT cells could partly confound zero-insertion analyses.

This receptor was obtained from a man aged 50-60 years in good health. The chain is built from TRBV5-1 and TRBJ2-7; D may match TRBD1 or TRBD2 (6 bases each). Material: naive T cells sorted from blood. In DNA form, the CDR3 reads TGCGCCAGCAGCTTCCGGGGGCTGGCCTACGAGCAGTACTTC. Its translation: CASSFRGLAYEQYF.